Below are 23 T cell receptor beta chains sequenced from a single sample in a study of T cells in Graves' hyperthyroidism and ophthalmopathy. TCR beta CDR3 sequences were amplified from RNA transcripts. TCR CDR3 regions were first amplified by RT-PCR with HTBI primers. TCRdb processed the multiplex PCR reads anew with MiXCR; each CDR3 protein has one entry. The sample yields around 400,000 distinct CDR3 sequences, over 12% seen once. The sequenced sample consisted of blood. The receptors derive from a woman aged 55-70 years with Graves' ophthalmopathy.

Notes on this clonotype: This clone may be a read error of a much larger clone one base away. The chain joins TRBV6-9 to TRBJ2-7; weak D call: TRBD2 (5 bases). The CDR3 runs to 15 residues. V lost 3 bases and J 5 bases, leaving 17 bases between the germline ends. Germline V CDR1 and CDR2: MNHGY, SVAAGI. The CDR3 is CASSYAVTTRDEQYF. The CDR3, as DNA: TGTGCCAGCAGTTACGCCGTGACTACCCGGGACGAGCAGTACTTC.

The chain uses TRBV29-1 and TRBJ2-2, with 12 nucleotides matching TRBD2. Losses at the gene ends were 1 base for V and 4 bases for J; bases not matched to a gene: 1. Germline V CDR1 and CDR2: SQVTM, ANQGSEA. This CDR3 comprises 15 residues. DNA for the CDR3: TGCAGCGTTGAAGTGGGACTAGCGGGCACCGGGGAGCTGTTTTTT. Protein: CSVEVGLAGTGELFF.

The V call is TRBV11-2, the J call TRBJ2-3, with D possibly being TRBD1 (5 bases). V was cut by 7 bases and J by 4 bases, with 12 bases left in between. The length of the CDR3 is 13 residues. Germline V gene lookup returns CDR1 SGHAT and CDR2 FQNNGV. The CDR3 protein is CASKGSPADTQYF. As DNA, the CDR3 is TGTGCCAGCAAGGGGTCCCCCGCAGATACGCAGTATTTT. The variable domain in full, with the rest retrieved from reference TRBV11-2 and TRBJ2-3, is EAGVAQSPRYKIIEKRQSVAFWCNPISGHATLYWYQQILGQGPKLLIQFQNNGVVDDSQLPKDRFSAERLKGVDSTLKIQPAKLEDSAVYLCASKGSPADTQYFGPGTRLTVL.

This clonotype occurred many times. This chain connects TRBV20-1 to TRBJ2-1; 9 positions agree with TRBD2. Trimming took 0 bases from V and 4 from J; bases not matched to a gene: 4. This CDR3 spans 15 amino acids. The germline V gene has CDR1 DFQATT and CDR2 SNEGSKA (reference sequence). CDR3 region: CSARDGAGGYNEQFF. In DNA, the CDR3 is TGCAGTGCTAGAGATGGAGCGGGAGGATACAATGAGCAGTTCTTC.

The CDR3 DNA is TGTGCCAGCAGCGTAGGAGGACAGGGATTCGAGCAGTACTTC. This encodes CASSVGGQGFEQYF. V gene TRBV9 combines with J gene TRBJ2-7; TRBD1 matches 8 bases. Germline CDR1 reads SGDLS; CDR2 reads YYNGEE. The CDR3 consists of 14 residues. After removal of 0 bases from V and 6 bases from J, the junction contained 5 bases not matched to a gene.

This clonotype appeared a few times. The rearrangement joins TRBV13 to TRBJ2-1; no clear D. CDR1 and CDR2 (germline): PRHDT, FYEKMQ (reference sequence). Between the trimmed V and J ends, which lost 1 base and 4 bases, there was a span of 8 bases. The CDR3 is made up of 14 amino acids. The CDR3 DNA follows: TGTGCCAGCAGCTTAGTTGGTAGGTACAATGAGCAGTTCTTC. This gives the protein CASSLVGRYNEQFF.

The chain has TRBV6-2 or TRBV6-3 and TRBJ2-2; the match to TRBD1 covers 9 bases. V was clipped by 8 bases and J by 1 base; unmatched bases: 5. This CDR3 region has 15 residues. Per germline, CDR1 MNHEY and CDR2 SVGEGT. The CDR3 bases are TGTGCCAGCGGGAGACAGGGGGTGAACACCGGGGAGCTGTTTTTT. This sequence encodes CASGRQGVNTGELFF.

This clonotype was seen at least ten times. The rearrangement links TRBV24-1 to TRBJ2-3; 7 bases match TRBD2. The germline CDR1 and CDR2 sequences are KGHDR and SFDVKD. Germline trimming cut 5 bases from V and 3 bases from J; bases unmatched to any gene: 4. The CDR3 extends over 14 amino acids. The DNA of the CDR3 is TGTGCCACCAGTGCTGGGAGGGTTACAGATACGCAGTATTTT. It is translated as CATSAGRVTDTQYF.

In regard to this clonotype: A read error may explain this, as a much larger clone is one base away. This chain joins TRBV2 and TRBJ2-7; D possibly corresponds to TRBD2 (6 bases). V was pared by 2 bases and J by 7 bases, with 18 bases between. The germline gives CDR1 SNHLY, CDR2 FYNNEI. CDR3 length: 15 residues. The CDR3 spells CASSERRGPTREQYF. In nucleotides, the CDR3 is TGTGCCAGCAGTGAACGGCGGGGCCCTACCAGGGAGCAGTACTTC.

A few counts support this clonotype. The CDR3 loop reads CSALSGVETQYF. CDR3 nucleotide sequence: TGCAGTGCTTTGTCGGGAGTTGAGACCCAGTACTTC. The chain employs TRBV20-1 and TRBJ2-5; a possible D gene is TRBD2 (6 bases). The length of the CDR3 is 12 residues. Per the germline V gene, CDR1 is DFQATT and CDR2 is SNEGSKA (reference sequence). Trimming removed 5 bases from V and 5 bases from J, with 12 bases in between.

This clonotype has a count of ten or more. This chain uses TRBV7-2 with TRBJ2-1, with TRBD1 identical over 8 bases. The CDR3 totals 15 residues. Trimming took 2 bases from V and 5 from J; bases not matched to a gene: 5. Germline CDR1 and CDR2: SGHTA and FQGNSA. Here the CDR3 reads CASSLWGQANNEQFF. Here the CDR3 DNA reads TGTGCCAGCAGCTTATGGGGACAGGCAAACAATGAGCAGTTCTTC.

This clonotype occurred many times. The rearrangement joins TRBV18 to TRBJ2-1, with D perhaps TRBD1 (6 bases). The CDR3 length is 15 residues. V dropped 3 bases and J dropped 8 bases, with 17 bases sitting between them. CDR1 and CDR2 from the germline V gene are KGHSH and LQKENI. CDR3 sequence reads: CASSPSVQGNDEQFF. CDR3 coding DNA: TGTGCCAGCTCACCTTCGGTCCAGGGGAACGATGAGCAGTTCTTC.

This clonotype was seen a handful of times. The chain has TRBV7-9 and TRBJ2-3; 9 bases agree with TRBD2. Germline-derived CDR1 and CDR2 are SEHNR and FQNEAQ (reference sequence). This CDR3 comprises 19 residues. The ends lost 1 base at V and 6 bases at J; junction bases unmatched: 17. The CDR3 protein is CASSLGLVSSGMPVDTQYF. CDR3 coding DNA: TGTGCCAGCAGCTTAGGCCTAGTTTCTAGCGGGATGCCAGTGGATACGCAGTATTTT.

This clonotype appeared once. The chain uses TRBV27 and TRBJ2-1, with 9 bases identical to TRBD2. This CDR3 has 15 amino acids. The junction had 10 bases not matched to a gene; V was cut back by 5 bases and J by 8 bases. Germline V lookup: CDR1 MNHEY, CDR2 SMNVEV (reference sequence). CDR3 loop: CASSDRGLAVDEQFF. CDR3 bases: TGTGCCAGCAGTGATCGGGGACTAGCTGTAGATGAGCAGTTCTTC.

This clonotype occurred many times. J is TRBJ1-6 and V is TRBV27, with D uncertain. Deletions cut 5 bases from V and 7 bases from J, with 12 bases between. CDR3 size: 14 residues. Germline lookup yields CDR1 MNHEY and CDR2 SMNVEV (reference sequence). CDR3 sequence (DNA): TGTGCCAGCAGTGTAAGGACCCTGAATTCACCCCTCCACTTT. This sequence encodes CASSVRTLNSPLHF.

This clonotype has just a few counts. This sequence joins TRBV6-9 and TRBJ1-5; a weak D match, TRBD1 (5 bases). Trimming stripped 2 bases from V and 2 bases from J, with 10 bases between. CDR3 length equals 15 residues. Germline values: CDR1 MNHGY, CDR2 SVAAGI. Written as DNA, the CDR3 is TGTGCCAGCAGTTATACTCAGGGTGGCAATCAGCCCCAGCATTTT. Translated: CASSYTQGGNQPQHF.

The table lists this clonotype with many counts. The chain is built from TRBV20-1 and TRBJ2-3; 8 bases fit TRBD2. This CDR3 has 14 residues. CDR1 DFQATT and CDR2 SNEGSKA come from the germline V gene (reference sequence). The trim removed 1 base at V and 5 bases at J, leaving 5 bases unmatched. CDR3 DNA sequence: TGCAGTGCTAGAGGGAGCGGGAGAGGAGATACGCAGTATTTT. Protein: CSARGSGRGDTQYF.

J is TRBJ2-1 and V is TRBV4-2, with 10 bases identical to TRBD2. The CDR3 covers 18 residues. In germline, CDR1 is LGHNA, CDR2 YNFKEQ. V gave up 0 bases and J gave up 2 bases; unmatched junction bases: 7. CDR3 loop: CASSQDHTGLATYNEQFF. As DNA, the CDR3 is TGTGCCAGCAGCCAAGACCATACGGGACTAGCGACCTACAATGAGCAGTTCTTC.

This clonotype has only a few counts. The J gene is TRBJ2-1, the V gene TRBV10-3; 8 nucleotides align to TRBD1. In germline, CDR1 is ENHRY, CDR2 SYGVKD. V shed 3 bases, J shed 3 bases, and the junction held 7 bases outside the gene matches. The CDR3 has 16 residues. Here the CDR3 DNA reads TGTGCCATCAGTGAAACTCAGGGGGCTGACTACAATGAGCAGTTCTTC. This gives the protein CAISETQGADYNEQFF.

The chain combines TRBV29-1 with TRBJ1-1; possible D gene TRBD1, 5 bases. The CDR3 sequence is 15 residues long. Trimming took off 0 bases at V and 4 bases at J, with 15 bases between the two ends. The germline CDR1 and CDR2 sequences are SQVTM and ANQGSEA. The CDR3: CSVEDPGAMGTEAFF. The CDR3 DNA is TGCAGCGTTGAAGACCCCGGGGCGATGGGCACTGAAGCTTTCTTT. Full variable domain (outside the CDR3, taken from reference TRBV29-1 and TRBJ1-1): SAVISQKPSRDICQRGTSLTIQCQVDSQVTMMFWYRQQPGQSLTLIATANQGSEATYESGFVIDKFPISRPNLTFSTLTVSNMSPEDSSIYLCSVEDPGAMGTEAFFGQGTRLTVV.

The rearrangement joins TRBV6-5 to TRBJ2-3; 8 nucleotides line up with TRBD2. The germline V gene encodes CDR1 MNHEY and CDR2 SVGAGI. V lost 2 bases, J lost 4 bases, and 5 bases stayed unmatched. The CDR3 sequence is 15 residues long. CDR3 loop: CASSYRGGGADTQYF. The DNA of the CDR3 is TGTGCCAGCAGTTACCGGGGGGGGGGTGCAGATACGCAGTATTTT.

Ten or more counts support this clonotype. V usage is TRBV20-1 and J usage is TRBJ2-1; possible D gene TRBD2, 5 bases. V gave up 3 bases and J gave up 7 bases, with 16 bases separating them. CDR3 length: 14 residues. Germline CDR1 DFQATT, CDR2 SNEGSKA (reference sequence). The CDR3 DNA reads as TGCAGTGCTAGGGACGGGAACTCGGGTAATGAGCAGTTCTTC. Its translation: CSARDGNSGNEQFF.

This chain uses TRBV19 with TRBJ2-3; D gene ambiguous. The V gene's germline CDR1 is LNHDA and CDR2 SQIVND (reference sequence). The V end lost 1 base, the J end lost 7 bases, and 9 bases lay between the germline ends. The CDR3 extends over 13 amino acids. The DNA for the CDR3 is TGTGCCAGTAGTATAGGGCACACGAATACGCAGTATTTT. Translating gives CASSIGHTNTQYF.